The 20 T cell receptor beta chains reported below all come from one sample, sequenced in a study of shared clonotypes between healthy human individuals. The naive CD8 subset, CD45RO-negative cells positively selected for CCR7, excluded terminally differentiated effector memory CD45RA+ cells. Some clones are missing from TCRdb's copy, which holds only in-frame ones; the method was immunoSEQ multiplex PCR. The profile shows around 2,100,000 clones, approximately 94% of them singletons. The sequencing input was naive CD8+ T cells sorted from blood. Receptor source: a man aged 18 to 30 in good health.

Comment on this clone: At the DNA level, this CDR3 is encoded by other sequences in the same sample as well. The rearrangement joins TRBV4-1 to TRBJ2-7, with 9 bases that match TRBD1. Trimming removed 3 bases from V and 2 bases from J; junction bases left unmatched: 2. This CDR3 region has 14 residues. CDR1 is MGHRA and CDR2 is YSYEKL in the germline V gene. CDR3 loop: CASSQDRGTYEQYF. CDR3 coding DNA: TGCGCCAGCAGCCAGGACAGGGGTACCTACGAGCAGTACTTC.

The rearrangement joins TRBV4-1 to TRBJ1-4; a weak D match, TRBD1 (5 bases). Germline CDR1 is MGHRA and CDR2 is YSYEKL. The CDR3 runs to 14 residues. Trimming cost V 6 bases and J 5 bases, with 13 bases left between them. The CDR3 region is CASRHVGGNEKLFF. For the CDR3, the DNA is TGCGCCAGCAGACATGTCGGGGGGAATGAAAAACTGTTTTTT.

This chain links TRBV6-1 with TRBJ2-7, with D maybe TRBD2 (5 bases). This CDR3 comprises 12 residues. The germline V and J ends were trimmed by 3 bases and 12 bases, with 15 bases remaining between them. Germline V gives CDR1 MNHNS, CDR2 SASEGT. CDR3 bases: TGTGCCAGCAGTGATGGCGGGTATAGTTCGTACTTC. Translated: CASSDGGYSSYF.

CDR3 sequence (DNA): TGTGCCAGCATTTCTAGCGGGCCCCCAGGGGAGCAGTACTTC. It translates to CASISSGPPGEQYF. This chain links TRBV6-6 with TRBJ2-7, with TRBD2 matching 8 bases. The CDR3 covers 14 residues. Germline V gives CDR1 MNHNY, CDR2 SVGAGI (reference sequence). Germline trimming cut 7 bases from V and 7 bases from J; bases unmatched to any gene: 12.

V usage is TRBV19 and J usage is TRBJ2-7; 8 bases align to TRBD2. The CDR3 extends over 14 amino acids. Germline CDR1 reads LNHDA; CDR2 reads SQIVND (reference sequence). The J segment lost 6 bases and the V segment lost 5 bases, leaving 9 bases of the junction unmatched. Written as DNA, the CDR3 is TGTGCCAGTAGTTCCGCGGGAGGCCGGGTCGAGCAGTACTTC. It translates to CASSSAGGRVEQYF.

This chain uses TRBV7-2 with TRBJ2-1; TRBD2 matches 9 bases. Germline lookup yields CDR1 SGHTA and CDR2 FQGNSA. The CDR3 is made up of 15 amino acids. V trimming: 1 base; J trimming: 7 bases; junction bases outside the gene matches: 5. The CDR3 sequence: CASSLEASGKNEQFF. CDR3 bases: TGTGCCAGCAGCTTAGAGGCTAGCGGGAAAAATGAGCAGTTCTTC.

The chain couples TRBV5-4 to TRBJ1-1; no firm D call. Trimming took off 4 bases at V and 0 bases at J, with 10 bases between the two ends. CDR1 is SGHNT, CDR2 YYREEE, per germline (reference sequence). The length of the CDR3 is 14 residues. The CDR3 sequence is CASSPDAMNTEAFF. The CDR3, as DNA: TGTGCCAGCAGCCCCGATGCCATGAACACTGAAGCTTTCTTT. Looking up the rest from reference TRBV5-4 and TRBJ1-1 gives the full variable domain: ETGVTQSPTHLIKTRGQQVTLRCSSQSGHNTVSWYQQALGQGPQFIFQYYREEENGRGNFPPRFSGLQFPNYSSELNVNALELDDSALYLCASSPDAMNTEAFFGQGTRLTVV.

The rearrangement joins TRBV19 to TRBJ1-1, with TRBD1 identical over 9 bases. Germline values: CDR1 LNHDA, CDR2 SQIVND (reference sequence). V lost 3 bases to trimming and J lost 1 base; unmatched junction nucleotides: 3. CDR3 length: 15 amino acids. In nucleotides, the CDR3 is TGTGCCAGTAGTATCTCGGACAGGGGGAACACTGAAGCTTTCTTT. This translates into CASSISDRGNTEAFF. The full variable domain, rest sourced from reference TRBV19 and TRBJ1-1, is DGGITQSPKYLFRKEGQNVTLSCEQNLNHDAMYWYRQDPGQGLRLIYYSQIVNDFQKGDIAEGYSVSREKKESFPLTVTSAQKNPTAFYLCASSISDRGNTEAFFGQGTRLTVV.

This chain connects TRBV19 to TRBJ1-6, with 9 bases aligning to TRBD1. V lost 6 bases, J lost 6 bases, and 9 bases stayed unmatched. Germline V gene sequence: CDR1 LNHDA, CDR2 SQIVND (reference sequence). This CDR3 is 16 amino acids long. This CDR3 is CASSPGTGTLNSPLHF. The CDR3 DNA sequence: TGTGCCAGTAGCCCCGGGACAGGGACTCTTAATTCACCCCTCCACTTT.

V is TRBV7-2 and J is TRBJ1-1; 7 bases line up with TRBD1. The CDR3 sequence is 16 residues long. With V trimmed by 5 bases and J by 4 bases, 13 bases remained unmatched. Germline CDR1 is SGHTA and CDR2 is FQGNSA. CDR3 region: CASSPTGAFLGTEAFF. In nucleotides, the CDR3 is TGTGCCAGCAGCCCTACAGGGGCCTTTTTGGGCACTGAAGCTTTCTTT.

This chain connects TRBV27 to TRBJ1-5; possibly TRBD1 for D (5 bases). The CDR3 sequence is 15 residues long. Trimming shortened V by 6 bases and J by 8 bases, and 20 bases separated the two germline ends. Germline V gene sequence: CDR1 MNHEY, CDR2 SMNVEV (reference sequence). This CDR3 reads CASSPGTDRTKPQHF. CDR3 DNA sequence: TGTGCCAGCAGCCCAGGGACGGACCGAACAAAGCCCCAGCATTTT.

This chain joins TRBV28 and TRBJ2-1; D remains ambiguous. The CDR3 consists of 11 residues. V gave up 7 bases and J gave up 6 bases, with 7 bases separating them. The V gene's germline CDR1 is MDHEN and CDR2 SYDVKM. The CDR3 DNA reads as TGTGCCAGCACCCTGGTCAATGAGCAGTTCTTC. Its protein is CASTLVNEQFF.

The chain carries TRBV4-1 and TRBJ2-3; 13 bases are a match to TRBD2. Germline V CDR1 and CDR2: MGHRA, YSYEKL. V gave up 3 bases and J gave up 1 base; unmatched junction bases: 1. The CDR3 length is 16 residues. The DNA for the CDR3 is TGCGCCAGCAGCCATGGGACTAGCGGGGGCACAGATACGCAGTATTTT. Residues: CASSHGTSGGTDTQYF.

CDR3: CASSLVAGSYEQYF. CDR3 nucleotides: TGCGCCAGCAGCTTAGTAGCGGGTTCCTACGAGCAGTACTTC. V and J are TRBV5-1 and TRBJ2-7; 7 bases align to TRBD2. V gave up 2 bases and J gave up 1 base; unmatched junction bases: 3. Germline V lookup: CDR1 SGHRS, CDR2 YFSETQ. The CDR3 sequence is 14 residues long.

The V gene is TRBV28, the J gene TRBJ2-3; 12 nucleotides line up with TRBD2. Trimming cost V 3 bases and J 2 bases; bases outside gene matches: 9. Germline assignment: CDR1 MDHEN and CDR2 SYDVKM. This CDR3 has 18 residues. As DNA, the CDR3 is TGTGCCAGCAGTTTCACGGCTAGCGGGGGGGATTTCACAGATACGCAGTATTTT. This sequence encodes CASSFTASGGDFTDTQYF.

In the case of this clone: The same CDR3 is also encoded by other DNA sequences in this sample. The chain couples TRBV6-5 to TRBJ2-1; 8 nucleotides line up with TRBD1. The CDR3 loop spans 14 amino acids. Germline assignment: CDR1 MNHEY and CDR2 SVGAGI. The V and J ends lost 2 bases and 7 bases, in that order; junction bases with no gene match: 4. In DNA form, the CDR3 reads TGTGCCAGCAGTTACCAGGGGGCGAGGAATGAGCAGTTCTTC. Its translation: CASSYQGARNEQFF.

The gene calls are TRBV6-1 and TRBJ2-7; D may be TRBD1 (5 bases). CDR1 is MNHNS, CDR2 SASEGT, per germline. Trimming removed 4 bases from V and 1 base from J, with 8 bases in between. There are 13 residues in the CDR3. The CDR3 DNA is TGTGCCAGCAGTGCAGGGTGGTCCTACGAGCAGTACTTC. Translating gives CASSAGWSYEQYF.

This chain connects TRBV27 to TRBJ1-5; D may be TRBD1 (5 bases). This CDR3 comprises 15 residues. Trimming left V 5 bases short and J 3 bases short, with 14 bases between. The germline V gene encodes CDR1 MNHEY and CDR2 SMNVEV (reference sequence). CDR3 coding DNA: TGTGCCAGCAGTGGGGGAACAGCCCTCAATCAGCCCCAGCATTTT. This translates into CASSGGTALNQPQHF.

The gene calls are TRBV14 and TRBJ1-1; D unclear. Germline V gene data show CDR1 as SGHDN and CDR2 as FVKESK. V was clipped by 4 bases and J by 1 base, with 16 bases between them. This CDR3 region has 16 residues. CDR3 DNA: TGTGCCAGCAGCCCGCCCTTTGGGCAGCCGAACACTGAAGCTTTCTTT. As protein: CASSPPFGQPNTEAFF. Filled out from reference TRBV14 and TRBJ1-1, the complete variable domain reads EAGVTQFPSHSVIEKGQTVTLRCDPISGHDNLYWYRRVMGKEIKFLLHFVKESKQDESGMPNNRFLAERTGGTYSTLKVQPAELEDSGVYFCASSPPFGQPNTEAFFGQGTRLTVV.

Only one count was recorded for this clone. The CDR3 is CASTPWDSQGTQYF. The CDR3 coding sequence is TGTGCCAGCACCCCGTGGGACTCTCAGGGGACCCAGTACTTC. The V and J genes are TRBV7-9 and TRBJ2-5; D is possibly TRBD2 (6 bases). Trimming pared 7 bases from V and 7 bases from J, leaving 19 bases between. Germline V gene sequence: CDR1 SEHNR, CDR2 FQNEAQ (reference sequence). The CDR3 length is 14 residues.